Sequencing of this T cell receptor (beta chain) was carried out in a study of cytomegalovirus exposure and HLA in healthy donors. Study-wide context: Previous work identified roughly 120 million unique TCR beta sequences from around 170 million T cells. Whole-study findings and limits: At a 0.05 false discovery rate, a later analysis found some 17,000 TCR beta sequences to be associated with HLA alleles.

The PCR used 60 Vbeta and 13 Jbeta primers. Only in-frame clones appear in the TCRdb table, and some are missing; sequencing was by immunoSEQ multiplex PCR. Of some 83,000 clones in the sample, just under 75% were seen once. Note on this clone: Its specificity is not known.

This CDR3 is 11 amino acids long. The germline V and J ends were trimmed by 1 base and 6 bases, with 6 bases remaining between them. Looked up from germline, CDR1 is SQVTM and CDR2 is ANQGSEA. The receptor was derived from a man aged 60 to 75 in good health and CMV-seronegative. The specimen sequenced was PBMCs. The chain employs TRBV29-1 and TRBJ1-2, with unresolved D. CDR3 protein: CSVEGRNGYTF. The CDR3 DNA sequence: TGCAGCGTTGAAGGGCGGAATGGCTACACCTTC.